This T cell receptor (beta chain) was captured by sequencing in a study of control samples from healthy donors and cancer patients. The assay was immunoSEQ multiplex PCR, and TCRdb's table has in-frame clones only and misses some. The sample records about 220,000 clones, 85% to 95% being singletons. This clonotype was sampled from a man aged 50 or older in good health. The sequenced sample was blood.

Here the CDR3 DNA reads TGTGCCAGCAGGGGAGGGCTAGCCGTCGATACGCAGTATTTT. Translation gives CASRGGLAVDTQYF. The V gene is TRBV5-4, the J gene TRBJ2-3; 7 bases match TRBD2. From germline, CDR1 is SGHNT and CDR2 YYREEE (reference sequence). V dropped 5 bases and J dropped 6; count of bases not matched to a gene: 9. The length of the CDR3 is 14 residues.